What follows is one T cell receptor beta chain and its context. Its antigen is not identified. The sample belongs to a study of T cells in Graves' hyperthyroidism and ophthalmopathy. The germline CDR1 and CDR2 sequences are SGHRS and YFSETQ. CDR3 length equals 17 residues. Germline trimming cut 4 bases from V and 9 bases from J; bases unmatched to any gene: 18. Amplified regions were TCR beta CDR3 sequences from RNA transcripts. First-round RT-PCR targeting the TCR CDR3 was performed with the HTBI primer set. TCRdb recomputed calls from the multiplex PCR reads with MiXCR, one row per CDR3 protein. The repertoire holds roughly 700,000 distinct CDR3 sequences, with roughly 17% as singletons. The study, taken as a whole, reports: Stable hyperthyroidism was separated from ophthalmopathy by a model based on 13 V-J features.

The sequence derives from a middle-aged man with Graves' hyperthyroidism. The chain carries TRBV5-1 and TRBJ2-3, with 9 bases identical to TRBD2. Sequenced input: blood. The CDR3 DNA reads as TGCGCCAGCAGCCAAATCCCATCGACTAGCGGAGGATTAACGCAGTATTTT. Translating gives CASSQIPSTSGGLTQYF.